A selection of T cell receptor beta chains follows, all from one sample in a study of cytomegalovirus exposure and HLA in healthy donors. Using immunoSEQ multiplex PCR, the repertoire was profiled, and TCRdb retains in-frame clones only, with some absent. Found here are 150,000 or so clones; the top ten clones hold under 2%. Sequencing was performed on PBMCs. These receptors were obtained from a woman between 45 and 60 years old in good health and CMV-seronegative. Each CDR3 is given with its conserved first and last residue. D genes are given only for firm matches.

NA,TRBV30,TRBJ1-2,TGTGCCTGGAGTGTTGACAGACTTAACTATGGCTACACCTTC,CAWSVDRLNYGYTF
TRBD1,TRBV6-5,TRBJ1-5,TGTGCCAGCAGCCCAGGGGGCTTCGATCAGCCCCAGCATTTT,CASSPGGFDQPQHF
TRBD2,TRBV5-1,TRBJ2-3,TGCGCCAGCAGCCACGGGACTAGCGGGAGCACAGATACGCAGTATTTT,CASSHGTSGSTDTQYF
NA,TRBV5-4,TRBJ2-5,TGTGCCAGCAGCAAGGGCACAGGGTGGGGTATCCCCCAAGAGACCCAGTACTTC,CASSKGTGWGIPQETQYF
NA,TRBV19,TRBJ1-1,TGTGCCAGTAGTATAGGCGATTACACTGAAGCTTTCTTT,CASSIGDYTEAFF
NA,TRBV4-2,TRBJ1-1,TGTGCCAGCAGCCCCGCCGGGGAGGACACTGAAGCTTTCTTT,CASSPAGEDTEAFF
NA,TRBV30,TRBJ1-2,TGTGCCTGGAGTGTCGGGGGAGATGGCTACACCTTC,CAWSVGGDGYTF
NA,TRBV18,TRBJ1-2,TGTGCCAGCTCACCTAATGTTGGGGCGGAGCCCTACACCTTC,CASSPNVGAEPYTF
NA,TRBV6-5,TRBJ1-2,TGTGCCAGCAGTTACCGTCCTGGGGCAGGGAACTATGGCTACACCTTC,CASSYRPGAGNYGYTF
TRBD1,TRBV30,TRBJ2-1,TGTGCCTGGAGTGGGGACAGGGATGAGCAGTTCTTC,CAWSGDRDEQFF
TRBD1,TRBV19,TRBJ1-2,TGTGCCAGTAGTATAGAGAGGACAGGAGTACCTAACTATGGCTACACCTTC,CASSIERTGVPNYGYTF
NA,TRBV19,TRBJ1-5,TGTGCCAGTAGCCGGGGGTCGGATCAGCCCCAGCATTTT,CASSRGSDQPQHF
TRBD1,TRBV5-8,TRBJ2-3,TGTGCCAGCAGCTTGCTCCTCCCGGGACAGTACACAGATACGCAGTATTTT,CASSLLLPGQYTDTQYF
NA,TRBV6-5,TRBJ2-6,TGTGCCAGCAGTAGCAGAGGAACTGGGGCCAACGTCCTGACTTTC,CASSSRGTGANVLTF
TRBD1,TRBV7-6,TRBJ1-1,TGTGCCAGCAGCTTAGTAGTGGGACAGGGGATGTATGAAGCTTTCTTT,CASSLVVGQGMYEAFF
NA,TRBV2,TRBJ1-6,TGTGCCAGCAGTGTTTCTCCGACCAGCGGCTCACCCCTCCACTTT,CASSVSPTSGSPLHF
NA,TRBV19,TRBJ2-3,TGTGCCACGGCTGGGCTCCACGGGGAATATCGTCAAGCAGATACGCAGTATTTT,CATAGLHGEYRQADTQYF
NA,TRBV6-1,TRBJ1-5,TGTGCCAGCAGAGCGAGTTACAAGGATCAGCCCCAGCATTTT,CASRASYKDQPQHF
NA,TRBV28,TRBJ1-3,TGTGCCAGCAGTTTGCATTCAGACAGTGGAAACACCATATATTTT,CASSLHSDSGNTIYF
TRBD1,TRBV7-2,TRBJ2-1,TGTGCCAGCAGCCAGGACAGGGGCCGCGGGGAGTTCTTC,CASSQDRGRGEFF
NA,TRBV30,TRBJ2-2,TGTGCCTGGAGGGGCCCTTCTTTGGGGGAGCTGTTTTTT,CAWRGPSLGELFF
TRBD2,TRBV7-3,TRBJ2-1,TGTGCCAGCAGCTTATTAGCGGGGAACTACAATGAGCAGTTCTTC,CASSLLAGNYNEQFF
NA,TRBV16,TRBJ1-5,TGTGCCAGCAGCCGAACAGGGCCGGGCAATCAGCCCCAGCATTTT,CASSRTGPGNQPQHF
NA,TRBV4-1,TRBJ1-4,TGCGCCAGCAGCCAAGTTCTCAGAAATGAAAAACTGTTTTTT,CASSQVLRNEKLFF
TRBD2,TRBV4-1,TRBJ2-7,TGCGCCAGCAGCCAAGCGGCTAGCGGGGCCTACGAGCAGTACTTC,CASSQAASGAYEQYF
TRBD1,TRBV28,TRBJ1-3,TGTGCCAGCAGTTTGACAGGGGGCTACGGAAACACCATATATTTT,CASSLTGGYGNTIYF